The 12 T cell receptor beta chains listed next were all sequenced from one sample in a study of glioma-infiltrating T cells. Amplification of TCR alpha and beta CDR3 regions from RNA used iRepertoire nested multiplex PCR. A single record per CDR3 protein comes from TCRdb applying MiXCR to the multiplex PCR reads. The sample yields more than 95,000 distinct CDR3 sequences, under 30% seen once. The sequencing sample was made of glioma tissue, nonneoplastic brain tissue, or PBMCs (not recorded which). Receptors were obtained from a human donor with low-grade glioma or glioblastoma, undergoing nonglioma brain surgery, or in good health (not recorded which).

This clonotype has a count of ten or more. CDR3 sequence (DNA): TGTGCCAGCAGTTTATCAGGTGGGCGGGACAAAGAGACCCAGTACTTC. It specifies CASSLSGGRDKETQYF. The rearrangement links TRBV27 to TRBJ2-5; D may match TRBD1 or TRBD2 (6 bases each). The CDR3 consists of 16 residues. V lost 0 bases to trimming and J lost 3 bases, with 14 bases between them. The germline gives CDR1 MNHEY, CDR2 SMNVEV (reference sequence).

This clonotype was detected many times. The chain combines TRBV6-1 with TRBJ2-5; tentatively, D is TRBD1 (6 bases). Trimming cost V 5 bases and J 3 bases, with 16 bases left between them. Germline-derived CDR1 and CDR2 are MNHNS and SASEGT. The CDR3 spans 15 residues. CDR3: CASSQGFGEEETQYF. The CDR3 DNA follows: TGTGCCAGCAGTCAGGGGTTTGGGGAAGAAGAGACCCAGTACTTC.

The chain employs TRBV27 and TRBJ2-7; D unclear. Germline CDR1 reads MNHEY; CDR2 reads SMNVEV (reference sequence). Trimming pared 4 bases from V and 3 bases from J, leaving 10 bases between. The CDR3 totals 13 residues. CDR3 in amino acids: CASSSGWGYEQYF. Written as DNA, the CDR3 is TGTGCCAGCAGTTCAGGATGGGGCTACGAGCAGTACTTC.

This clonotype was detected many times. This sequence joins TRBV28 and TRBJ1-1; no definite D call. The CDR3 has 12 amino acids. The germline CDR1 and CDR2 sequences are MDHEN and SYDVKM. Deletions cut 1 base from V and 4 bases from J, with 4 bases between. CDR3 protein: CASSLFRTEAFF. CDR3 DNA sequence: TGTGCCAGCAGTTTATTCCGCACTGAAGCTTTCTTT.

As regards this clonotype: This may be a read error: a much more frequent sequence differs by one nucleotide. The rearrangement joins TRBV3-1 to TRBJ1-5; the D is unclear. Germline loops: CDR1 LGHDT, CDR2 YNNKEL (reference sequence). V was pared by 3 bases and J by 3 bases, with 15 bases between. The CDR3 spans 16 residues. CDR3 protein: CASSHDSPGVNQPQHF. In DNA, the CDR3 is TGTGCCAGCAGCCACGATTCCCCCGGCGTCAATCAGCCCCAGCATTTT.

This clonotype was observed a few times. The chain employs TRBV7-3 and TRBJ1-3, with D unresolved. Trimming stripped 9 bases from V and 6 bases from J, with 15 bases between. Germline values: CDR1 SGHTA, CDR2 FQGTGA. This CDR3 is 13 amino acids long. In DNA, the CDR3 is TGTGCCAGAGGGAGCAGGTTGAAAAACACCATATATTTT. Amino acids: CARGSRLKNTIYF. Combining the CDR3 with reference TRBV7-3 and TRBJ1-3 gives the whole variable domain GAGVSQTPSNKVTEKGKYVELRCDPISGHTALYWYRQSLGQGPEFLIYFQGTGAADDSGLPNDRFFAVRPEGSVSTLKIQRTERGDSAVYLCARGSRLKNTIYFGEGSWLTVV.

There are many counts of this clonotype. The chain combines TRBV20-1 with TRBJ2-1; 7 bases match TRBD2. V lost 7 bases to trimming and J lost 8 bases; unmatched junction nucleotides: 14. This CDR3 contains 14 residues. Germline V lookup: CDR1 DFQATT, CDR2 SNEGSKA (reference sequence). CDR3: CSVPWTGGGDEQFF. CDR3 in DNA: TGCAGTGTTCCTTGGACTGGGGGGGGGGATGAGCAGTTCTTC.

The chain is built from TRBV7-2 and TRBJ1-1; no definite D call. The V end was cut by 5 bases, the J end by 5 bases, with 9 bases between. Germline lookup yields CDR1 SGHTA and CDR2 FQGNSA. This CDR3 contains 12 residues. The CDR3 here is CASSPRRTEAFF. CDR3 nucleotide sequence: TGTGCCAGCAGCCCACGAAGGACTGAAGCTTTCTTT.

This rearrangement joins TRBV29-1 to TRBJ2-4; D unresolved. V was trimmed by 4 bases and J by 0 bases, leaving 7 bases between them. The CDR3 is 13 residues long. Germline CDR1 SQVTM, CDR2 ANQGSEA. CDR3 loop: CSVVPGAKNIQYF. Here the CDR3 DNA reads TGCAGCGTTGTACCGGGAGCCAAAAACATTCAGTACTTC.

This clonotype has a count of ten or more. The chain recombines TRBV7-2 with TRBJ2-7; D ambiguous. Germline CDR1 reads SGHTA; CDR2 reads FQGNSA. The V end was cut by 4 bases, the J end by 0 bases, with 16 bases between. The CDR3 length is 16 residues. This CDR3 reads CASSSGWIQSSYEQYF. The CDR3 coding sequence is TGTGCCAGCAGCTCCGGGTGGATCCAAAGCTCCTACGAGCAGTACTTC. Full variable domain (outside the CDR3, taken from reference TRBV7-2 and TRBJ2-7): GAGVSQSPSNKVTEKGKDVELRCDPISGHTALYWYRQSLGQGLEFLIYFQGNSAPDKSGLPSDRFSAERTGGSVSTLTIQRTQQEDSAVYLCASSSGWIQSSYEQYFGPGTRLTVT.

This clonotype was picked up many times. V is TRBV7-6 and J is TRBJ2-3; the match to TRBD2 covers 12 bases. The germline V gene has CDR1 SGHVS and CDR2 FNYEAQ. Unmatched junction bases numbered 5, after V lost 1 base and J lost 3 bases. This CDR3 is built from 17 residues. The CDR3 sequence is CASSLEASGGGTDTQYF. The CDR3 DNA is TGTGCCAGCAGCTTAGAAGCTAGCGGGGGGGGGACAGATACGCAGTATTTT.

Worth noting for this clonotype: Being one base from a much bigger clone, this may be a read error. J is TRBJ2-5 and V is TRBV7-9; 10 nucleotides match TRBD1. V shed 4 bases and J 1 base; nucleotides not matched to a gene: 18. This CDR3 contains 20 residues. The germline V gene encodes CDR1 SEHNR and CDR2 FQNEAQ (reference sequence). The CDR3 sequence: CASSSTTGGVRTHSQETQYF. Here the CDR3 DNA reads TGTGCCAGCAGCTCCACGACAGGGGGCGTAAGGACACACTCCCAAGAGACCCAGTACTTC. Supplemented by reference TRBV7-9 and TRBJ2-5, the full variable domain reads DTGVSQNPRHKITKRGQNVTFRCDPISEHNRLYWYRQTLGQGPEFLTYFQNEAQLEKSRLLSDRFSAERPKGSFSTLEIQRTEQGDSAMYLCASSSTTGGVRTHSQETQYFGPGTRLLVL.